Listed below are T cell receptor beta chains from one sample, sequenced in a study of shared clonotypes between healthy human individuals. Sequenced by immunoSEQ multiplex PCR; TCRdb stores in-frame clones only, minus some. The table has about 2.3 million clones, more than 80% seen once. Sequenced material: naive CD4+ T cells from PBMCs. These receptors were obtained from a man between 18 and 35 years old in good health. Some clones in this sample may be carry-over from other donors' samples. Each CDR3 is given without its conserved first and last residue. The order of the fields is J gene, V gene, clone size, CDR3 protein. Expanded clones get a size class; other rows say once, few or many, or leave the size out.

TRBJ2-1 | TRBV2 | - | ASSGTGTSGRGYEQF
TRBJ1-5 | TRBV10-3 | few | ATLRATGQPQH
TRBJ1-2 | TRBV6-6 | - | ASSYEYGYT
TRBJ2-7 | TRBV18 | - | ASSARQETYEQY
TRBJ2-2 | TRBV7-9 | - | ASSLLAGSAGELF
TRBJ2-5 | TRBV29-1 | - | SVEGWDQETQY
TRBJ1-1 | TRBV7-9 | few | ASSSKDTNTEAF
TRBJ2-3 | TRBV9 | - | ASSPLGTGSTDTQY
TRBJ1-2 | TRBV6-1 | - | ASRAARDGYT
TRBJ1-1 | TRBV6-5 | - | ASSFLSTGEFEAF
TRBJ2-7 | TRBV14 | few | ASSQSGPYEQY
TRBJ2-2 | TRBV28 | - | ASSSIGELF
TRBJ1-4 | TRBV7-7 | - | ASSLAVNEKLF
TRBJ2-7 | TRBV19 | once | ASSRRGDGFEQY
TRBJ2-5 | TRBV2 | - | ASRGTRTETQY
TRBJ2-3 | TRBV5-1 | - | ASSPLGATDTQY
TRBJ2-1 | TRBV6-5 | - | ASSYDRESYNEQF
TRBJ1-1 | TRBV27 | once | ASSGVGTEAF
TRBJ2-2 | TRBV6-5 | - | ASSQRTGELF
TRBJ1-4 | TRBV28 | - | ASSPGGRSV
TRBJ1-1 | TRBV27 | - | ASSLPGPAAF
TRBJ2-5 | TRBV30 | - | AWKVYPKETQY
TRBJ2-1 | TRBV5-1 | once | ASSYRGTSGRANEQF
TRBJ2-2 | TRBV2 | - | ASGGQGHTGELF
TRBJ1-1 | TRBV6-1 | once | ASSEVRGPGRDAKNEAF
TRBJ2-2 | TRBV5-3 | - | ARSPRVADLANTGELF
TRBJ2-1 | TRBV7-3 | once | ASSAPDFSSENEQF
TRBJ2-1 | TRBV28 | - | ASSPPGQTYNEQF
TRBJ1-5 | TRBV10-3 | once | AISEAATLNQPQH
TRBJ2-2 | TRBV19 | - | ASSMRSLTGELF
TRBJ2-1 | TRBV29-1 | - | SVLGSYNEQF
TRBJ1-2 | TRBV6-1 | - | ASSEWHSPNYGYT
TRBJ2-7 | TRBV30 | once | AWSGQGPAEQY
TRBJ2-7 | TRBV18 | - | ASSPGSSSYEQY
TRBJ1-3 | TRBV5-1 | - | ASSPERESSGGNTIY
TRBJ2-7 | TRBV27 | - | ASRAQDRVNEQY
TRBJ2-7 | TRBV5-1 | - | ASSPGGDRDYEQY
TRBJ2-1 | TRBV11-2 | - | ASSLGPSSGSRLGQF
TRBJ2-3 | TRBV28 | - | ASSLIGQGTDTQY
TRBJ2-3 | TRBV6-1 | - | ASASVFSDTQY
TRBJ1-5 | TRBV27 | - | ASSPTGRRAQPQH
TRBJ1-1 | TRBV2 | - | ASSRDTEAF
TRBJ2-7 | TRBV5-6 | - | ASSFRQGAYEQY
TRBJ1-3 | TRBV7-8 | - | ASSLRVSGNTIY
TRBJ1-2 | TRBV5-4 | - | ASSFAQGLGYGYT
TRBJ2-1 | TRBV9 | - | ASSPSGSGYNEQF
TRBJ2-3 | TRBV2 | - | ASSKGQGADTQY
TRBJ1-5 | TRBV10-2 | - | ASVQQGNQPQH